One sample yielded the 21 T cell receptor beta chains listed below, sequenced in a study of T cell responses to AZD1222 COVID-19 vaccine. Method: immunoSEQ multiplex PCR; TCRdb's copy keeps in-frame clones and lacks some. The sample consists of 120,000 or so clones, 84% of them appearing once. The sequenced sample was peripheral blood, obtained 28 days after the second AZD1222 dose. Source of these receptors: an adult who received the AZD1222 COVID-19 vaccine.

The genes are TRBV28 and TRBJ2-7; 7 nucleotides align to TRBD1. This CDR3 spans 14 amino acids. J gave up 2 bases and V 5 bases, and 6 bases lay outside the gene matches. Germline V gives CDR1 MDHEN, CDR2 SYDVKM. DNA for the CDR3: TGTGCCAGCAGTACCGGACAGGTCCCCTACGAGCAGTACTTC. Protein product: CASSTGQVPYEQYF.

The chain has TRBV5-5 and TRBJ2-7; TRBD2 might be the D (6 bases). The CDR3 has 12 residues. The ends were cut back, 1 base at V and 7 bases at J, with 9 bases in the middle. Germline V CDR1 and CDR2: SGHKS, YYEKEE (reference sequence). For the CDR3, the DNA is TGTGCCAGCAGCTTGATCGGGGGTGAGCAGTACTTC. Residues: CASSLIGGEQYF.

This chain connects TRBV6-5 to TRBJ1-1, with D tentatively TRBD1 (6 bases). Germline values: CDR1 MNHEY, CDR2 SVGAGI. The CDR3 has 14 amino acids. V lost 7 bases to trimming and J lost 1 base, with 13 bases between them. The CDR3 sequence: CASKTPTGNTEAFF. The CDR3 bases are TGTGCCAGCAAGACTCCGACAGGGAACACTGAAGCTTTCTTT.

The rearrangement joins TRBV18 to TRBJ1-1; D perhaps matches TRBD1 (6 bases). Germline V CDR1 and CDR2: KGHSH, LQKENI. Trimming took 2 bases from V and 1 from J, leaving 11 bases between them. The CDR3 length is 15 residues. The CDR3 spells CASSPLQGGNTEAFF. The DNA of the CDR3 is TGTGCCAGCTCACCATTACAGGGAGGGAACACTGAAGCTTTCTTT.

The J gene is TRBJ1-2, the V gene TRBV27; the D gene is possibly TRBD1 (6 bases). V gave up 5 bases and J gave up 8 bases, with 15 bases separating them. The length of the CDR3 is 13 residues. CDR1 is MNHEY and CDR2 is SMNVEV in the germline V gene (reference sequence). The CDR3 spells CASSRGGPDGYTF. CDR3 DNA: TGTGCCAGCAGTAGGGGGGGGCCCGACGGCTACACCTTC.

V is TRBV9 and J is TRBJ2-2; 9 nucleotides align to TRBD1. Germline trimming cut 0 bases from V and 3 bases from J; bases unmatched to any gene: 0. The CDR3 covers 15 residues. CDR1 and CDR2 from the germline V gene are SGDLS and YYNGEE. The CDR3 protein is CASSVGDRDTGELFF. The CDR3, as DNA: TGTGCCAGCAGCGTAGGGGACAGGGACACCGGGGAGCTGTTTTTT.

The chain links TRBV28 to TRBJ1-5; D is undetermined. This CDR3 comprises 14 residues. The V end was cut by 5 bases, the J end by 0 bases, with 8 bases between. In germline, CDR1 is MDHEN, CDR2 SYDVKM. CDR3 in amino acids: CASSVGLSNQPQHF. CDR3 DNA: TGTGCCAGCAGTGTTGGACTTAGCAATCAGCCCCAGCATTTT.

J is TRBJ2-5 and V is TRBV5-4; TRBD2 matches 11 bases. Germline loops: CDR1 SGHNT, CDR2 YYREEE (reference sequence). The V and J ends lost 3 bases and 2 bases, in that order; junction bases with no gene match: 3. This CDR3 comprises 15 residues. The CDR3 DNA follows: TGTGCCAGCAGCTGGGGGACTAGCGGACAAGAGACCCAGTACTTC. This codes for CASSWGTSGQETQYF. The variable domain in full, with the rest retrieved from reference TRBV5-4 and TRBJ2-5, is ETGVTQSPTHLIKTRGQQVTLRCSSQSGHNTVSWYQQALGQGPQFIFQYYREEENGRGNFPPRFSGLQFPNYSSELNVNALELDDSALYLCASSWGTSGQETQYFGPGTRLLVL.

The chain combines TRBV3-1 (or the pseudogene TRBV3-2) with TRBJ1-1; D gene ambiguous. The V end was cut by 1 base, the J end by 6 bases, with 9 bases between. CDR3 size: 13 residues. Germline V gene data show CDR1 as LGHDT and CDR2 as YNNKEL (reference sequence). The CDR3 nucleotides read TGTGCCAGCAGCCAAGGAGGCGGCCCTGAAGCTTTCTTT. Its protein product is CASSQGGGPEAFF.

This clone was detected only a few times. This rearrangement joins TRBV9 to TRBJ2-5; 11 positions agree with TRBD2. The germline V gene encodes CDR1 SGDLS and CDR2 YYNGEE. The CDR3 runs to 16 residues. The junction had 6 bases not matched to a gene; V was cut back by 0 bases and J by 5 bases. CDR3: CASSVEGSGGVETQYF. The CDR3 coding sequence is TGTGCCAGCAGCGTAGAGGGTAGCGGGGGGGTGGAGACCCAGTACTTC.

V usage is TRBV5-1 and J usage is TRBJ1-3; D is perhaps TRBD1 (5 bases). CDR3 length equals 16 residues. The V end lost 4 bases, the J end lost 4 bases, and 18 bases lay between the germline ends. Germline V gene data show CDR1 as SGHRS and CDR2 as YFSETQ. The CDR3 here is CASSASGLQSGNTIYF. Written as DNA, the CDR3 is TGCGCCAGCAGCGCTTCAGGGTTGCAATCCGGAAACACCATATATTTT.

DNA for the CDR3: TGCGCCAGCAGCCACCTGGAAGGGGACACTGAAGCTTTCTTT. Its translation is CASSHLEGDTEAFF. V is TRBV4-3 and J is TRBJ1-1, with a possible D match to TRBD1 (5 bases). The CDR3 runs to 14 residues. Germline assignment: CDR1 LGHNA and CDR2 YSLEER. Trimming removed 3 bases at V and 3 bases at J, with 11 bases between.

The rearrangement links TRBV11-2 to TRBJ2-1, with 9 bases lining up with TRBD1. This CDR3 spans 14 amino acids. Trimming removed 5 bases from V and 9 bases from J; junction bases left unmatched: 8. CDR1 is SGHAT and CDR2 is FQNNGV in the germline V gene. The CDR3 loop reads CASSTTGGVGEQFF. The DNA for the CDR3 is TGTGCCAGCAGCACGACAGGGGGAGTTGGTGAGCAGTTCTTC.

This rearrangement joins TRBV28 to TRBJ1-5, with D possibly matching TRBD1 (6 bases). Germline-derived CDR1 and CDR2 are MDHEN and SYDVKM. Deletions cut 2 bases from V and 2 bases from J, with 7 bases between. This CDR3 spans 14 amino acids. The CDR3 protein is CASSLAGGNQPQHF. In DNA form, the CDR3 reads TGTGCCAGCAGTTTAGCAGGGGGCAATCAGCCCCAGCATTTT. Variable domain in full (rest from reference TRBV28 and TRBJ1-5): DVKVTQSSRYLVKRTGEKVFLECVQDMDHENMFWYRQDPGLGLRLIYFSYDVKMKEKGDIPEGYSVSREKKERFSLILESASTNQTSMYLCASSLAGGNQPQHFGDGTRLSIL.

CDR3 protein: CASSQYRDSTYEQYF. CDR3 nucleotide sequence: TGTGCCAGCTCACAATACCGGGACAGTACCTACGAGCAGTACTTC. The genes are TRBV18 and TRBJ2-7, with TRBD1 matching 7 bases. The CDR3 loop spans 15 amino acids. J gave up 2 bases and V 4 bases, and 8 bases lay outside the gene matches. Per the germline V gene, CDR1 is KGHSH and CDR2 is LQKENI.

The chain combines TRBV7-2 with TRBJ1-2; D ambiguous. Trimming shortened V by 1 base and J by 7 bases, and 10 bases separated the two germline ends. There are 13 residues in the CDR3. Germline CDR1 reads SGHTA; CDR2 reads FQGNSA. For the CDR3, the DNA is TGTGCCAGCAGCTTAGACCGAGTGGGTGGCTACACCTTC. This sequence encodes CASSLDRVGGYTF.

V is TRBV2 and J is TRBJ2-2, with D perhaps assigned TRBD1 or TRBD2 (5 bases each). Germline lookup yields CDR1 SNHLY and CDR2 FYNNEI. The CDR3 length is 15 residues. V dropped 6 bases and J dropped 6 bases, with 17 bases sitting between them. As DNA, the CDR3 is TGTGCCAGCAGCTCCGGGACGGTGGCCCCCGGGGAGCTGTTTTTT. Translation: CASSSGTVAPGELFF. Complete variable domain (other parts from reference TRBV2 and TRBJ2-2): EPEVTQTPSHQVTQMGQEVILRCVPISNHLYFYWYRQILGQKVEFLVSFYNNEISEKSEIFDDQFSVERPDGSNFTLKIRSTKLEDSAMYFCASSSGTVAPGELFFGEGSRLTVL.

J is TRBJ2-1 and V is TRBV7-3, with D tentatively TRBD2 (6 bases). The CDR3 has 15 amino acids. The V and J ends lost 5 bases and 3 bases respectively, with 14 bases between them. CDR1 and CDR2 from the germline V gene are SGHTA and FQGTGA. CDR3 loop: CASSPNGGLYNEQFF. The CDR3 bases are TGTGCCAGCAGCCCCAACGGGGGACTCTACAATGAGCAGTTCTTC.

V is TRBV10-1 and J is TRBJ2-7; D might be TRBD1 or TRBD2, each matching 5 bases. The germline V gene encodes CDR1 WNHNN and CDR2 SYGVQD (reference sequence). This CDR3 is built from 14 residues. V was shortened by 4 bases and J by 0 bases, with 10 bases between the two germline ends. The CDR3 protein is CASSGRDGSYEQYF. CDR3 bases: TGCGCCAGCAGTGGTCGGGACGGCTCCTACGAGCAGTACTTC.

The rearrangement links TRBV13 to TRBJ2-3; 8 bases match TRBD2. The CDR3 covers 17 residues. The V gene's germline CDR1 is PRHDT and CDR2 FYEKMQ (reference sequence). The ends lost 2 bases at V and 4 bases at J; junction bases unmatched: 11. The CDR3 protein is CASSLPIGEAGADTQYF. The CDR3 DNA sequence: TGTGCCAGCAGCTTACCCATTGGGGAAGCGGGAGCAGATACGCAGTATTTT. Variable domain in full (rest from reference TRBV13 and TRBJ2-3): AAGVIQSPRHLIKEKRETATLKCYPIPRHDTVYWYQQGPGQDPQFLISFYEKMQSDKGSIPDRFSAQQFSDYHSELNMSSLELGDSALYFCASSLPIGEAGADTQYFGPGTRLTVL.

The V call is TRBV7-2, the J call TRBJ2-7; TRBD1 agrees at 7 bases. With V trimmed by 4 bases and J by 6 bases, 6 bases remained unmatched. The CDR3 sequence is 13 residues long. CDR1 and CDR2 (germline): SGHTA, FQGNSA. CDR3 sequence reads: CASSSTGLSEQYF. CDR3 nucleotide sequence: TGTGCCAGCAGCTCGACAGGGTTGAGCGAGCAGTACTTC.